Shown below are 30 T cell receptor beta chains from a single sample sequenced in a study of CD8 T cell repertoires and HIV-1 epitope variants. Which antigens these TCRs recognize remains unknown. Profiled with immunoSEQ multiplex PCR; TCRdb holds only in-frame clones, not every one. There are about 5,000 clones in the sample; about 66% occur only once, and around two fifths lies in the top ten. Sample: cultured CD8+ T cells derived from PBMCs. These receptors came from a male donor with HIV.

The gene calls are TRBV10-1 and TRBJ2-7; D uncertain. The V end was cut by 2 bases, the J end by 2 bases, with 16 bases between. Germline lookup yields CDR1 WNHNN and CDR2 SYGVQD (reference sequence). This CDR3 contains 16 residues. The CDR3: CASSETLPNGAYEQYF. CDR3 DNA sequence: TGCGCCAGCAGTGAGACGTTGCCCAATGGAGCCTACGAGCAGTACTTC.

This chain links TRBV30 with TRBJ2-3, with 7 bases fitting TRBD2. The germline CDR1 and CDR2 sequences are GTSNPN and SVGIG (reference sequence). The CDR3 loop spans 15 amino acids. V lost 0 bases to trimming and J lost 0 bases; unmatched junction nucleotides: 3. The CDR3 coding sequence is TGTGCCTGGAGTGTACGGGGGGTAAGCACAGATACGCAGTATTTT. Amino acids: CAWSVRGVSTDTQYF.

The CDR3 sequence is CASSQEVDRGSGNTIYF. As DNA, the CDR3 is TGTGCCAGCAGCCAAGAGGTGGACAGGGGCTCTGGAAACACCATATATTTT. V is TRBV4-2 and J is TRBJ1-3; 9 bases are shared with TRBD1. V lost 0 bases to trimming and J lost 0 bases; unmatched junction nucleotides: 3. The CDR3 has 17 amino acids. Germline CDR1 reads LGHNA; CDR2 reads YNFKEQ.

This chain uses TRBV7-9 with TRBJ2-7, with D unresolved. The germline gives CDR1 SEHNR, CDR2 FQNEAQ (reference sequence). Trimming stripped 2 bases from V and 0 bases from J, with 5 bases between. This CDR3 is built from 13 residues. The CDR3 here is CASSLPPSYEQYF. In DNA form, the CDR3 reads TGTGCCAGCAGCTTACCTCCCTCCTACGAGCAGTACTTC. The whole variable domain, filled in from reference TRBV7-9 and TRBJ2-7, reads DTGVSQNPRHKITKRGQNVTFRCDPISEHNRLYWYRQTLGQGPEFLTYFQNEAQLEKSRLLSDRFSAERPKGSFSTLEIQRTEQGDSAMYLCASSLPPSYEQYFGPGTRLTVT.

J is TRBJ2-7 and V is TRBV6-4; TRBD1 agrees at 8 bases. The V gene's germline CDR1 is MRHNA and CDR2 SNTAGT. CDR3 length: 13 residues. J gave up 3 bases and V 6 bases, and 4 bases lay outside the gene matches. CDR3 DNA: TGTGCCAGCAGCCTTGACAGGGGCTACGAGCAGTACTTC. Protein product: CASSLDRGYEQYF.

The rearrangement links TRBV28 to TRBJ1-3; D remains unclear. This CDR3 is built from 16 residues. V lost 3 bases, J lost 0 bases, and 12 bases lay in between. Germline V gene sequence: CDR1 MDHEN, CDR2 SYDVKM. The DNA for the CDR3 is TGTGCCAGCAGTTTGGGAGGGCCGCACTCTGGAAACACCATATATTTT. It translates to CASSLGGPHSGNTIYF.

This clone was seen only a few times. This chain joins TRBV28 and TRBJ1-2, with D uncertain. The CDR3 runs 13 residues. Deletions cut 1 base from V and 7 bases from J, with 10 bases between. From germline, CDR1 is MDHEN and CDR2 SYDVKM. The CDR3 DNA reads TGTGCCAGCAGTTTATCCGGCGCCGGTGGCTACACCTTC. The encoded protein is CASSLSGAGGYTF.

The chain uses TRBV4-3 and TRBJ1-4; possibly TRBD1 for D (5 bases). The V end lost 2 bases, the J end lost 5 bases, and 15 bases lay between the germline ends. CDR1 is LGHNA, CDR2 YSLEER, per germline. This CDR3 has 16 residues. CDR3 region: CASSQRRSSGNEKLFF. The CDR3 DNA reads as TGCGCCAGCAGCCAAAGGAGGTCGTCAGGGAATGAAAAACTGTTTTTT.

This chain joins TRBV7-2 and TRBJ2-1; D uncertain. Trimming removed 5 bases from V and 3 bases from J, with 8 bases in between. The CDR3 consists of 13 residues. Per germline, CDR1 SGHTA and CDR2 FQGNSA. The CDR3, as DNA: TGTGCCAGCAGCGATGGAAACTACAATGAGCAGTTCTTC. This codes for CASSDGNYNEQFF.

The chain uses TRBV27 and TRBJ2-1; TRBD2 matches 14 bases. The V gene end was trimmed by 6 bases and the J gene end by 6 bases; junction bases not matched to a gene: 7. Germline V CDR1 and CDR2: MNHEY, SMNVEV (reference sequence). This CDR3 region has 16 residues. Here the CDR3 reads CASRGTSGRIGNEQFF. CDR3 nucleotides: TGTGCCAGCAGGGGGACTAGCGGGAGAATCGGCAATGAGCAGTTCTTC.

V usage is TRBV11-2 and J usage is TRBJ2-7, with unresolved D. Germline assignment: CDR1 SGHAT and CDR2 FQNNGV. The CDR3 is 13 amino acids. Between the trimmed V and J ends, which lost 6 bases and 5 bases, there was a span of 14 bases. The CDR3 DNA reads as TGTGCCAGCAGATCGAGTTCCGGACACGAGCAGTACTTC. Amino acids: CASRSSSGHEQYF.

The chain uses TRBV29-1 and TRBJ1-2, with D tentatively TRBD1 (6 bases). Germline CDR1 SQVTM, CDR2 ANQGSEA. V lost 6 bases to trimming and J lost 4 bases, with 12 bases between them. CDR3 size: 12 residues. The CDR3 DNA reads TGCAGCGTCCCAGGGGACTTCTATGGCTACACCTTC. It is translated as CSVPGDFYGYTF. Supplemented by reference TRBV29-1 and TRBJ1-2, the full variable domain reads SAVISQKPSRDICQRGTSLTIQCQVDSQVTMMFWYRQQPGQSLTLIATANQGSEATYESGFVIDKFPISRPNLTFSTLTVSNMSPEDSSIYLCSVPGDFYGYTFGSGTRLTVV.

The chain carries TRBV13 and TRBJ2-7, with TRBD1 matching 9 bases. Trimming removed 5 bases from V and 3 bases from J; junction bases left unmatched: 5. The CDR3 covers 14 residues. The germline V gene encodes CDR1 PRHDT and CDR2 FYEKMQ (reference sequence). The CDR3 bases are TGTGCCAGCAGCCAGGGACAGGGCGACTACGAGCAGTACTTC. This codes for CASSQGQGDYEQYF.

The chain combines TRBV7-2 with TRBJ2-3, with unresolved D. The germline gives CDR1 SGHTA, CDR2 FQGNSA. The CDR3 is 13 residues long. V shed 4 bases and J shed 2 bases, with 7 bases lying between them. The CDR3 DNA follows: TGTGCCAGCAGCTGGTGGATCACAGATACGCAGTATTTT. Amino acids: CASSWWITDTQYF.

Here the CDR3 DNA reads TGTGCCAGCAGCTTGGGACAGGGGAGATATCAGCCCCAGCATTTT. This gives the protein CASSLGQGRYQPQHF. The gene calls are TRBV4-2 and TRBJ1-5; the match to TRBD1 covers 10 bases. Germline-derived CDR1 and CDR2 are LGHNA and YNFKEQ. This CDR3 has 15 residues. V lost 5 bases, J lost 5 bases, and 6 bases stayed unmatched.

The CDR3 is CASSSGVPNTEAFF. The CDR3 DNA reads TGTGCCAGCTCATCAGGAGTTCCGAACACTGAAGCTTTCTTT. This chain links TRBV18 with TRBJ1-1, with no clear D. V lost 5 bases and J 1 base, leaving 11 bases between the germline ends. The germline V gene has CDR1 KGHSH and CDR2 LQKENI. The CDR3 runs to 14 residues.

The CDR3 reads CAISDDETAWAEKLFF. The CDR3 coding sequence is TGTGCCATCAGTGACGACGAGACCGCCTGGGCTGAAAAACTGTTTTTT. This chain connects TRBV10-3 to TRBJ1-4; D is unclear. V lost 3 bases to trimming and J lost 7 bases, with 18 bases between them. Looked up from germline, CDR1 is ENHRY and CDR2 is SYGVKD. The CDR3 sequence is 16 residues long.

The chain joins TRBV30 to TRBJ2-1, with unresolved D. The germline V gene has CDR1 GTSNPN and CDR2 SVGIG (reference sequence). The CDR3 loop spans 13 amino acids. V lost 2 bases, J lost 4 bases, and 9 bases lay in between. CDR3 in amino acids: CAWSTTPYNEQFF. The CDR3, as DNA: TGTGCCTGGAGTACGACTCCGTACAATGAGCAGTTCTTC.

The CDR3 loop reads CASRFLAGGDNEQFF. In DNA form, the CDR3 reads TGTGCCAGCCGTTTCCTAGCGGGGGGGGATAATGAGCAGTTCTTC. The rearrangement joins TRBV7-6 to TRBJ2-1; 12 bases agree with TRBD2. CDR1 and CDR2 from the germline V gene are SGHVS and FNYEAQ. This CDR3 has 15 residues. With V trimmed by 8 bases and J by 7 bases, 9 bases remained unmatched.

The V call is TRBV7-9, the J call TRBJ2-1; the D gene is possibly TRBD2 (5 bases). The CDR3 runs to 12 residues. V was pared by 5 bases and J by 9 bases, with 11 bases between. CDR1 is SEHNR and CDR2 is FQNEAQ in the germline V gene (reference sequence). The CDR3 sequence is CASSRSGFEQFF. The CDR3 DNA reads TGTGCCAGCAGCCGCTCGGGGTTTGAGCAGTTCTTC.

This chain links TRBV11-2 with TRBJ2-3; no firm D call. Germline CDR1 SGHAT, CDR2 FQNNGV. The CDR3 is made up of 11 amino acids. V dropped 1 base and J dropped 5 bases, with 1 base sitting between them. The CDR3 DNA sequence: TGTGCCAGCAGCTTAGGAGATACGCAGTATTTT. Protein sequence: CASSLGDTQYF.

The rearrangement links TRBV19 to TRBJ1-3; D gene ambiguous. Trimming cost V 3 bases and J 6 bases, with 15 bases left between them. This CDR3 has 15 residues. CDR1 and CDR2 (germline): LNHDA, SQIVND (reference sequence). The CDR3 loop reads CASSITPGGANTIYF. The CDR3 nucleotides read TGTGCCAGTAGTATCACGCCCGGAGGTGCAAACACCATATATTTT.

The chain employs TRBV4-3 and TRBJ2-7, with 14 bases lining up with TRBD2. V shed 0 bases, J shed 2 bases, and the junction held 6 bases outside the gene matches. The CDR3 covers 18 residues. Germline V gives CDR1 LGHNA, CDR2 YSLEER. The CDR3 loop reads CASSQDPGLAGGPYEQYF. CDR3 DNA sequence: TGCGCCAGCAGCCAAGATCCTGGACTAGCGGGGGGACCCTACGAGCAGTACTTC.

The chain carries TRBV6-5 and TRBJ1-2; TRBD1 might be the D (5 bases). The CDR3 is 14 residues long. Between the trimmed V and J ends, which lost 5 bases and 6 bases, there was a span of 16 bases. Germline V gene data show CDR1 as MNHEY and CDR2 as SVGAGI. The CDR3 spells CASSPQGGFHGYTF. The CDR3, as DNA: TGTGCCAGCAGTCCCCAGGGAGGGTTTCATGGCTACACCTTC.

The chain uses TRBV7-9 and TRBJ1-5; maybe TRBD1 (6 bases). Germline CDR1 and CDR2: SEHNR and FQNEAQ (reference sequence). This CDR3 spans 14 amino acids. V shed 5 bases and J shed 9 bases, with 17 bases lying between them. In DNA, the CDR3 is TGTGCCAGCAGCCGCTCGGACAGTCTGCGGCCCCAGCATTTT. This translates into CASSRSDSLRPQHF.

J is TRBJ2-7 and V is TRBV7-2; no definite D call. The V and J ends lost 5 bases and 4 bases respectively, with 18 bases between them. The CDR3 is 15 residues long. Germline lookup yields CDR1 SGHTA and CDR2 FQGNSA. The CDR3 DNA reads TGTGCCAGCAGCCGCACCTTTGGTCCAGGTTACGAGCAGTACTTC. This gives the protein CASSRTFGPGYEQYF. Supplemented by reference TRBV7-2 and TRBJ2-7, the full variable domain reads GAGVSQSPSNKVTEKGKDVELRCDPISGHTALYWYRQSLGQGLEFLIYFQGNSAPDKSGLPSDRFSAERTGGSVSTLTIQRTQQEDSAVYLCASSRTFGPGYEQYFGPGTRLTVT.

The chain uses TRBV7-9 and TRBJ2-7; perhaps TRBD1 as D (5 bases). Deletions cut 8 bases from V and 2 bases from J, with 7 bases between. The germline V gene encodes CDR1 SEHNR and CDR2 FQNEAQ (reference sequence). This CDR3 spans 11 amino acids. This CDR3 is CASGRAYEQYF. CDR3 in DNA: TGTGCCAGCGGCAGGGCCTACGAGCAGTACTTC. Full variable domain (remainder filled in from reference TRBV7-9 and TRBJ2-7): DTGVSQNPRHKITKRGQNVTFRCDPISEHNRLYWYRQTLGQGPEFLTYFQNEAQLEKSRLLSDRFSAERPKGSFSTLEIQRTEQGDSAMYLCASGRAYEQYFGPGTRLTVT.

This clone was seen a handful of times. J is TRBJ1-1 and V is TRBV28, with 7 bases that match TRBD1. The CDR3 runs to 14 residues. The junction had 3 bases not matched to a gene; V was cut back by 4 bases and J by 1 base. CDR1 and CDR2 (germline): MDHEN, SYDVKM. CDR3 in amino acids: CASSSTGRNTEAFF. CDR3 nucleotide sequence: TGTGCCAGCAGTTCGACAGGGCGGAACACTGAAGCTTTCTTT.

V is TRBV6-5 and J is TRBJ2-1; D is unclear. CDR3 length: 13 amino acids. CDR1 and CDR2 from the germline V gene are MNHEY and SVGAGI. Trimming took 6 bases from V and 3 from J, leaving 9 bases between them. CDR3 sequence reads: CASSYGRYNEQFF. Here the CDR3 DNA reads TGTGCCAGCAGCTATGGCCGCTACAATGAGCAGTTCTTC.

This clone has more than one count but fewer than ten. The chain joins TRBV7-2 to TRBJ2-4; D may be TRBD1 or TRBD2 (5 bases each). This CDR3 has 15 residues. CDR1 and CDR2 from the germline V gene are SGHTA and FQGNSA. Trimming shortened V by 5 bases and J by 0 bases, and 11 bases separated the two germline ends. This CDR3 is CASSPGALAKNIQYF. The CDR3 coding sequence is TGTGCCAGCAGCCCCGGGGCCCTAGCCAAAAACATTCAGTACTTC.